This T cell receptor beta chain appears in the sequencing data of a study of T cell responses to AZD1222 COVID-19 vaccine. TCRdb's copy holds only in-frame clones and misses some; the assay was immunoSEQ multiplex PCR. The sample contains 40,000 to 55,000 clones, roughly 88% of which appear only once. Study-wide points: At baseline, just five to seven AZD1222 recipients tested seropositive. The breadth and depth of Spike-specific TCRs increased once two AZD1222 doses had been given. Donors in the cohort were predominantly white British and more often female, and clonal diversity was possibly underestimated.

With regard to this clone: What it binds is unknown.

V was pared by 4 bases and J by 2 bases, with 6 bases of the junction left unmatched. The CDR3 covers 14 residues. Germline assignment: CDR1 SGDLS and CDR2 YYNGEE. It was second doses at about 4 or about 12 weeks that were pooled. Sequenced here: peripheral blood, sampled 28 days after the second AZD1222 dose. The chain combines TRBV9 with TRBJ2-7; 7 nucleotides match TRBD1. The source of this sequence is an adult who received the AZD1222 COVID-19 vaccine. The CDR3 nucleotides are TGTGCCAGCAGCTTGGGACAGCGAACCTACGAGCAGTACTTC. Translated, it gives CASSLGQRTYEQYF.